This T cell receptor beta chain is drawn from a study of human T cells and chemical hapten exposure. TCRdb used MiXCR to reprocess the RACE reads, holding one entry per CDR3 protein. The table includes hundreds of thousands of distinct CDR3 sequences, around 6% detected once. The V and J ends lost 5 bases and 1 base, in that order; junction bases with no gene match: 14. The CDR3 runs 18 residues. Per germline, CDR1 LNHDA and CDR2 SQIVND (reference sequence). As to time point: patch test 2, 6 weeks after DPC sensitization. Treatment denoted: therapeutic diphenylcyclopropenone sensitization with weekly scalp DPC. Each patch-test visit's blood sample preceded patch application. This clonotype was counted many times.

The material was whole blood, obtained in connection with sensitization to the hapten diphenylcyclopropenone (DPC). The TCR comes from a woman younger than 35 with alopecia areata. Some clones in this sample may be carry-over from other donors' samples. The chain carries TRBV19 and TRBJ1-5; 7 bases are a match to TRBD1. Here the CDR3 DNA reads TGTGCCAGTAGTTTCTCTCCCACTGGGACAGCCAGCAATCAGCCCCAGCATTTT. Residues: CASSFSPTGTASNQPQHF.